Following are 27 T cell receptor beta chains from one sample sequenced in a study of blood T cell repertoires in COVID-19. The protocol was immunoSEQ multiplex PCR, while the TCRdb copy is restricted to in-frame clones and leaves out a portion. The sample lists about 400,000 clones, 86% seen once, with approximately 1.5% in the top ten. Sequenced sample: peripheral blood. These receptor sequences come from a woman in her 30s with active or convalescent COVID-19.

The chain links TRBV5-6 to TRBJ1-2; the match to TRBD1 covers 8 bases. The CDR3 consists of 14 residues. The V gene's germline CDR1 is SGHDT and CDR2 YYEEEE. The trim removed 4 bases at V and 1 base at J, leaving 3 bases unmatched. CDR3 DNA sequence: TGTGCCAGCAGCCTGGACAGGGTTAACTATGGCTACACCTTC. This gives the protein CASSLDRVNYGYTF.

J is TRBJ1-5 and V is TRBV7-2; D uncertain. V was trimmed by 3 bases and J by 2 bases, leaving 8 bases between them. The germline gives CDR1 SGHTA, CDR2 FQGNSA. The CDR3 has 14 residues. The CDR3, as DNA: TGTGCCAGCAGCTTTGGAGCGGGCAATCAGCCCCAGCATTTT. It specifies CASSFGAGNQPQHF.

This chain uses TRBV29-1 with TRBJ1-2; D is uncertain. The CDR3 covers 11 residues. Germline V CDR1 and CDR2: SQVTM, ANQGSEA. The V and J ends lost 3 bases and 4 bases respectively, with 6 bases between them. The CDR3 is CSVDVAYGYTF. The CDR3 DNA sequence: TGCAGCGTTGACGTAGCCTATGGCTACACCTTC.

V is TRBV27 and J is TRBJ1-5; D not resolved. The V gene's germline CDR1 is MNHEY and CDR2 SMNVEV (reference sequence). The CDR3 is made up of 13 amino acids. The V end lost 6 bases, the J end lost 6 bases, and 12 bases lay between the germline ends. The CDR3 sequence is CASRLGSTQPQHF. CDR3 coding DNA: TGTGCCAGCAGATTAGGGAGTACTCAGCCCCAGCATTTT.

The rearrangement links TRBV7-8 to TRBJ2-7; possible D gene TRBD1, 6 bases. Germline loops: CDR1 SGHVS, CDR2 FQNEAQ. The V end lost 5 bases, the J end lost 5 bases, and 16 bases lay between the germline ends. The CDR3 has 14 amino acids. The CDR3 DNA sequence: TGTGCCAGCAGCCACCCCCAGGGGTCGAACGAGCAGTACTTC. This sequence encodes CASSHPQGSNEQYF.

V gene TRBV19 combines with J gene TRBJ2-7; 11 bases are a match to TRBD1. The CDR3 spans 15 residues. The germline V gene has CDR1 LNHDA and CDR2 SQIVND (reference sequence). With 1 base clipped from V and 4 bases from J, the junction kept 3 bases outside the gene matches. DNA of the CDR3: TGTGCCAGTAGTATAGCGGGACAGGGGGATTACGAGCAGTACTTC. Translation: CASSIAGQGDYEQYF.

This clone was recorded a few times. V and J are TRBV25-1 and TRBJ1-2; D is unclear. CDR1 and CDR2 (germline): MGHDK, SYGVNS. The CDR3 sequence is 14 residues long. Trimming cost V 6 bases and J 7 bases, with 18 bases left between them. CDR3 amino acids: CASSPGRGLGGYTF. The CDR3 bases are TGTGCCAGCAGCCCCGGGCGGGGTCTCGGTGGCTACACCTTC.

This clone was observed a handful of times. CDR3 coding DNA: TGTGCCAGCAGCTTTCAGATCTCTGGGGCCAACGTCCTGACTTTC. Translating gives CASSFQISGANVLTF. V gene TRBV5-8 combines with J gene TRBJ2-6; D uncertain. The CDR3 is 15 residues long. V was clipped by 2 bases and J by 0 bases, with 6 bases between them. The germline V gene has CDR1 SGHTS and CDR2 YDEGEE.

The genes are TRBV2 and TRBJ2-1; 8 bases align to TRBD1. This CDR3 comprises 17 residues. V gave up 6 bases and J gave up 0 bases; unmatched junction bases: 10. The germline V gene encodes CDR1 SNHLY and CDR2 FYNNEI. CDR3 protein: CASSRPSGQGSYNEQFF. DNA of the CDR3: TGTGCCAGCAGCCGACCGTCAGGACAGGGCTCCTACAATGAGCAGTTCTTC. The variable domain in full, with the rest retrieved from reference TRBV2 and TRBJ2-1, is EPEVTQTPSHQVTQMGQEVILRCVPISNHLYFYWYRQILGQKVEFLVSFYNNEISEKSEIFDDQFSVERPDGSNFTLKIRSTKLEDSAMYFCASSRPSGQGSYNEQFFGPGTRLTVL.

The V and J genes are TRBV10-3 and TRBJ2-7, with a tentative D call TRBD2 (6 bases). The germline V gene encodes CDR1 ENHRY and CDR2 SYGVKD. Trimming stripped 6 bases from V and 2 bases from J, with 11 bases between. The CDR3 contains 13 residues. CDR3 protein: CAISTGLAYEQYF. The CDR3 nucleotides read TGTGCCATCAGCACGGGACTGGCCTACGAGCAGTACTTC.

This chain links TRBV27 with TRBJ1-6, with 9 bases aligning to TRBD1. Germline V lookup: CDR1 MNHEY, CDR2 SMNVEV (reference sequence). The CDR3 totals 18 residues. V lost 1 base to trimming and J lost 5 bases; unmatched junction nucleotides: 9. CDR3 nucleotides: TGTGCCAGCAGTTTATATAACCGGGACAGGGCAGATAATTCACCCCTCCACTTT. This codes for CASSLYNRDRADNSPLHF.

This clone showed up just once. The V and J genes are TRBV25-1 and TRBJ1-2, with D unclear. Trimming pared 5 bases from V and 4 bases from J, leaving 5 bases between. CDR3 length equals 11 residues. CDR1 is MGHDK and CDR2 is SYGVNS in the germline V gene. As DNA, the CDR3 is TGTGCCAGCAGTCAAGCCTATGGCTACACCTTC. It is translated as CASSQAYGYTF.

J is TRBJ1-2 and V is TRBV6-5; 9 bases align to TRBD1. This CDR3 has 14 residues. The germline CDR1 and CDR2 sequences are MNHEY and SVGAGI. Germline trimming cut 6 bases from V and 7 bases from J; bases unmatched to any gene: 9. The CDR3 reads CASRPGQGIGGYTF. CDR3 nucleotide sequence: TGTGCCAGCAGGCCGGGACAGGGAATTGGTGGCTACACCTTC.

The CDR3 DNA reads as TGTGCCAGCAGCCCAGGGCCCAGCGGAGGACCTCGCGGGAACAATGAGCAGTTCTTC. Protein product: CASSPGPSGGPRGNNEQFF. This sequence joins TRBV7-6 and TRBJ2-1; tentative D call: TRBD2 (6 bases). Germline V gives CDR1 SGHVS, CDR2 FNYEAQ. The V end was cut by 5 bases, the J end by 5 bases, with 28 bases between. The CDR3 has 19 residues.

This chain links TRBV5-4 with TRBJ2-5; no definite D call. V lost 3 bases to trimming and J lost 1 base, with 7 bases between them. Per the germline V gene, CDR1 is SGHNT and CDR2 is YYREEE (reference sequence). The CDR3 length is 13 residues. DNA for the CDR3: TGTGCCAGCAGCTCTCGGAGCCAAGAGACCCAGTACTTC. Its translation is CASSSRSQETQYF.

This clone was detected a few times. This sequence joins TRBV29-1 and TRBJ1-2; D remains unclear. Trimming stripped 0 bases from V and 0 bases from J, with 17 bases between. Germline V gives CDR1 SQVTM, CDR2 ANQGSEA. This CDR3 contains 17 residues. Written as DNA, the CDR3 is TGCAGCGTTGAAGATGGCACAGCTTTTCGAGCTAACTATGGCTACACCTTC. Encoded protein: CSVEDGTAFRANYGYTF.

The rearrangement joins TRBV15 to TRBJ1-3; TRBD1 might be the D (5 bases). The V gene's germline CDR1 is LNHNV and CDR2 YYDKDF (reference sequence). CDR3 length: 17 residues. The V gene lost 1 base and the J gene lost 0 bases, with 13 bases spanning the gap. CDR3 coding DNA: TGTGCCACCAGCAGAGGACAGATGCTAAGCTCTGGAAACACCATATATTTT. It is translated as CATSRGQMLSSGNTIYF.

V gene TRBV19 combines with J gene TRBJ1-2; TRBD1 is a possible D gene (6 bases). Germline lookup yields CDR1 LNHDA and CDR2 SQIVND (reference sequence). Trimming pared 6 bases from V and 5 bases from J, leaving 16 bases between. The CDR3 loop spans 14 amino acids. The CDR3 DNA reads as TGTGCCAGTAGGCCCGCGGGGGGCGCGTATGGCTACACCTTC. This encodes CASRPAGGAYGYTF.

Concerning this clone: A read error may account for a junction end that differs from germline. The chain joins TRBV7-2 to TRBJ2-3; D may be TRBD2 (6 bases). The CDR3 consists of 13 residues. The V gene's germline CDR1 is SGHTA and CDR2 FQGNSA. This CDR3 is CASSLGIRGLTSF. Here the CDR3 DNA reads TGTGCCAGCAGCTTAGGGATAAGGGGACTGACCAGTTTT.

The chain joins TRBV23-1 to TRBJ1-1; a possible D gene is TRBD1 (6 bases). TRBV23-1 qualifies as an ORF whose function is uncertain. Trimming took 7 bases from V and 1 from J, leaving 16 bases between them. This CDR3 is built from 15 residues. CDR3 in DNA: TGCGCCAGCATGTCTCACAGGGAAGGGAACACTGAAGCTTTCTTT. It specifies CASMSHREGNTEAFF.

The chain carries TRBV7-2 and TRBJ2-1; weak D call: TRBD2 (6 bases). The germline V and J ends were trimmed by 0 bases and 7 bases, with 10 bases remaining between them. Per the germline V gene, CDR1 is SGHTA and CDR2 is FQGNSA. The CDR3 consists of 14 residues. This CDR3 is CASSLARGVNEQFF. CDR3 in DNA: TGTGCCAGCAGCTTAGCGCGGGGAGTGAATGAGCAGTTCTTC.

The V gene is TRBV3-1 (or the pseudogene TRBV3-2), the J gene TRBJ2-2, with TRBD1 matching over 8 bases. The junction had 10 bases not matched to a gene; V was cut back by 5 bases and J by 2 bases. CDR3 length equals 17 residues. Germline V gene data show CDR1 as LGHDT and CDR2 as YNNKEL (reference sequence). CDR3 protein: CASSNNRQGANTGELFF. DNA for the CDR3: TGTGCCAGCAGCAACAACCGGCAGGGGGCTAACACCGGGGAGCTGTTTTTT.

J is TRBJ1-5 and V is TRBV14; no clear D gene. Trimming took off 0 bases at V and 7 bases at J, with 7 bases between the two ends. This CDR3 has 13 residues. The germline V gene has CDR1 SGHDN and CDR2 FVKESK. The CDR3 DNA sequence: TGTGCCAGCAGCCAAGATCTCGAGCAGCCCCAGCATTTT. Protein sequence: CASSQDLEQPQHF.

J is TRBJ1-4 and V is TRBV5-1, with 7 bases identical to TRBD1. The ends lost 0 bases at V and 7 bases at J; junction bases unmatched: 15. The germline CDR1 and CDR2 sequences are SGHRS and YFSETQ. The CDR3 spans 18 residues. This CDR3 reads CASSLVGGFWDRLEKLFF. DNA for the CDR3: TGCGCCAGCAGCTTGGTCGGAGGATTTTGGGACAGACTTGAAAAACTGTTTTTT.

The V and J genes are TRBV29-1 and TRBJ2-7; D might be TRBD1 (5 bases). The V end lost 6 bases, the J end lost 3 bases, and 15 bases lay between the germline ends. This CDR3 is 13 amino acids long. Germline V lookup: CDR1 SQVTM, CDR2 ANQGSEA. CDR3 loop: CSVSQGVGYEQYF. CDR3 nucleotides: TGCAGCGTATCCCAGGGCGTCGGCTACGAGCAGTACTTC.

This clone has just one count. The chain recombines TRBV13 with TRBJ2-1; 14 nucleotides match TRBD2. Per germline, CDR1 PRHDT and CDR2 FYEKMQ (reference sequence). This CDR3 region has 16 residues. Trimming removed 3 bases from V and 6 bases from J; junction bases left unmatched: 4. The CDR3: CASSFFGLAGGNEQFF. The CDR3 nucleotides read TGTGCCAGCAGCTTCTTCGGACTAGCGGGAGGCAATGAGCAGTTCTTC. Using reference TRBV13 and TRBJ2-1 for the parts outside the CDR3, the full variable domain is AAGVIQSPRHLIKEKRETATLKCYPIPRHDTVYWYQQGPGQDPQFLISFYEKMQSDKGSIPDRFSAQQFSDYHSELNMSSLELGDSALYFCASSFFGLAGGNEQFFGPGTRLTVL.

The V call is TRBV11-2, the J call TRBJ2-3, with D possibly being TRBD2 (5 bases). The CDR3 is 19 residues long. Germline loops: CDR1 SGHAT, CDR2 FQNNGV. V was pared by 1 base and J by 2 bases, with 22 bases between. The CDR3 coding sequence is TGTGCCAGCAGCTTAGGGGCCTCGCTCGGCGGGCTAGTCACAGATACGCAGTATTTT. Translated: CASSLGASLGGLVTDTQYF.